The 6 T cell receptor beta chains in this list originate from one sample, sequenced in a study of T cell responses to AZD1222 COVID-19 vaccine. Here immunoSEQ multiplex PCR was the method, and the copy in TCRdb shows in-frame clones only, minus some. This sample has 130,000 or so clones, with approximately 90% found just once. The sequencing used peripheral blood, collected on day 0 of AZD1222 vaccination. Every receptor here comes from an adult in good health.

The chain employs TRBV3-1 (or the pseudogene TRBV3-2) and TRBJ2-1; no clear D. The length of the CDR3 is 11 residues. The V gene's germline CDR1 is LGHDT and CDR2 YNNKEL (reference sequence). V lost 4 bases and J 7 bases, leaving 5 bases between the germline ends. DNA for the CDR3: TGTGCCAGCAGCCTCAAGAATGAGCAGTTCTTC. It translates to CASSLKNEQFF.

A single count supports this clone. The CDR3 is CASSPGTLLSYNEQFF. The CDR3 bases are TGTGCCAGCAGCCCCGGGACACTCCTCTCCTACAATGAGCAGTTCTTC. The chain joins TRBV13 to TRBJ2-1; tentative D call: TRBD1 (6 bases). Per germline, CDR1 PRHDT and CDR2 FYEKMQ (reference sequence). This CDR3 has 16 amino acids. V shed 5 bases and J shed 0 bases, with 14 bases lying between them.

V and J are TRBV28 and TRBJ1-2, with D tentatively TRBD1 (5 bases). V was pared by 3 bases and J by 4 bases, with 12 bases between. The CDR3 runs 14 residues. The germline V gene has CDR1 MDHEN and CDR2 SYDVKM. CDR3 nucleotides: TGTGCCAGCAGTTTGCAGGGAACCCTCTATGGCTACACCTTC. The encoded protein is CASSLQGTLYGYTF.

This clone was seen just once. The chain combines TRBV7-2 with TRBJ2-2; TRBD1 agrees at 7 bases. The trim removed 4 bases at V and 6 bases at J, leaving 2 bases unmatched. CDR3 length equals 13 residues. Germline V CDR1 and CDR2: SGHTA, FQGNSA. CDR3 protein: CASSSQGPGELFF. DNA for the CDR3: TGTGCCAGCAGCTCACAGGGGCCCGGGGAGCTGTTTTTT. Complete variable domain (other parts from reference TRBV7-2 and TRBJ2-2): GAGVSQSPSNKVTEKGKDVELRCDPISGHTALYWYRQSLGQGLEFLIYFQGNSAPDKSGLPSDRFSAERTGGSVSTLTIQRTQQEDSAVYLCASSSQGPGELFFGEGSRLTVL.

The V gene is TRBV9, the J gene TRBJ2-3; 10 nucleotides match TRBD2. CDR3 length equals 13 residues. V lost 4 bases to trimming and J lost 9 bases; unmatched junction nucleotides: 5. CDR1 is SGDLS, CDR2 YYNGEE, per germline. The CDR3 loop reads CASSLAGGATQYF. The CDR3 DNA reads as TGTGCCAGCAGCTTAGCGGGGGGCGCCACGCAGTATTTT.

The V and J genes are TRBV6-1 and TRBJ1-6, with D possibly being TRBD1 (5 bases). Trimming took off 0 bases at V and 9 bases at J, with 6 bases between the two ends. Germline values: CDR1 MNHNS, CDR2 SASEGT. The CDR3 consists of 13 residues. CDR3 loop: CASSEAGVSPLHF. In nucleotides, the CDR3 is TGTGCCAGCAGTGAAGCAGGGGTTTCACCCCTCCACTTT.